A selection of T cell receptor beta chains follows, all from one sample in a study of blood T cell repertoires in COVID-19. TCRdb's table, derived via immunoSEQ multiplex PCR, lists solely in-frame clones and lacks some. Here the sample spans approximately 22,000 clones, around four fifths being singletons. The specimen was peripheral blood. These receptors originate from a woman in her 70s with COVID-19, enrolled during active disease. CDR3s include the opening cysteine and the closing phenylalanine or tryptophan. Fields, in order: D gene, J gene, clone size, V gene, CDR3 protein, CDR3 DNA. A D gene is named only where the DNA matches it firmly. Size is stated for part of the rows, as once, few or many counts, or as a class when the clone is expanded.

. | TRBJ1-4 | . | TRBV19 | CASSIDPAGDGKLFF | TGTGCCAGTAGTATAGATCCGGCGGGGGATGGAAAACTGTTTTTT
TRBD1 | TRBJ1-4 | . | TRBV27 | CASSHGQATEKLFF | TGTGCCAGCAGTCACGGACAGGCGACTGAAAAACTGTTTTTT
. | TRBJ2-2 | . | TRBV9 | CASSPAGNTGELFF | TGTGCCAGCAGCCCCGCAGGGAACACCGGGGAGCTGTTTTTT
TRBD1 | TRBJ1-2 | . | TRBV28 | CASSPQGADYGYTF | TGTGCCAGCAGTCCACAGGGGGCAGACTATGGCTACACCTTC
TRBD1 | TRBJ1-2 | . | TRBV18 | CASSPTQITGDQDGYTF | TGTGCCAGCTCACCTACTCAGATTACAGGGGATCAGGATGGCTACACCTTC
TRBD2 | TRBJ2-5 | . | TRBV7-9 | CASSQGGGLQETQYF | TGTGCCAGCAGCCAGGGCGGGGGGCTACAAGAGACCCAGTACTTC
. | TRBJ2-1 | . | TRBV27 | CASSEPGVGYNEQFF | TGTGCCAGCAGTGAGCCAGGGGTAGGATACAATGAGCAGTTCTTC
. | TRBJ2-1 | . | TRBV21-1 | CASRAQTENEQFF | TGTGCCAGCAGAGCCCAGACAGAGAATGAGCAGTTCTTC
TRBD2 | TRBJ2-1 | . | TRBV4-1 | CASSGLAGLNEQFF | TGCGCCAGCAGCGGACTAGCGGGCCTCAATGAGCAGTTCTTC
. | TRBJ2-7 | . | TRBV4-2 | CASSQDVTYSSSYEQYF | TGTGCCAGCAGCCAAGATGTAACATATTCAAGCTCCTACGAGCAGTACTTC
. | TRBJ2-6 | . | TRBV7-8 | CASSLGQANSGANVLTF | TGTGCCAGCAGCTTAGGACAGGCGAACTCTGGGGCCAACGTCCTGACTTTC
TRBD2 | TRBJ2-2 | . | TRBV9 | CASSIKATSGNTGELFF | TGTGCCAGCAGCATTAAAGCGACTAGCGGGAACACCGGGGAGCTGTTTTTT
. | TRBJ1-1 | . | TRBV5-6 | CASRSIKTRVAEAFF | TGTGCCAGCAGATCTATCAAGACACGAGTTGCTGAAGCTTTCTTT
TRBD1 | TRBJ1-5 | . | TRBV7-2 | CASSQATGSPQHF | TGTGCCAGCAGCCAAGCGACAGGGTCTCCCCAGCATTTT
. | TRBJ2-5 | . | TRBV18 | CASSSQETQYF | TGTGCCAGCTCATCACAAGAGACCCAGTACTTC
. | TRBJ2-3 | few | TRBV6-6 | CASSYRGTSTDTQYF | TGTGCCAGCAGTTACCGTGGGACTAGCACAGATACGCAGTATTTT
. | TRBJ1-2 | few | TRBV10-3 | CAISESSGVVGYTF | TGTGCCATCAGTGAGTCGTCCGGGGTAGTTGGCTACACCTTC